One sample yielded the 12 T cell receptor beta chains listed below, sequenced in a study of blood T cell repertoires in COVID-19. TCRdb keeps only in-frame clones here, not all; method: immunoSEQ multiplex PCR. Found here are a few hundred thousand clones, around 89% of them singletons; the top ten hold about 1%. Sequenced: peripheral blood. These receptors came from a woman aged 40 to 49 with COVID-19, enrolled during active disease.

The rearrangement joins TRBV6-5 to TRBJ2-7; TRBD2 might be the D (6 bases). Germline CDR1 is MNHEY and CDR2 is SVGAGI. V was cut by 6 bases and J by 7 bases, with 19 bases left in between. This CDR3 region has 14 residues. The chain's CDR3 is CASSPGSLGREQYF. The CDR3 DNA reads TGTGCCAGCAGCCCCGGGTCCTTGGGGAGGGAGCAGTACTTC.

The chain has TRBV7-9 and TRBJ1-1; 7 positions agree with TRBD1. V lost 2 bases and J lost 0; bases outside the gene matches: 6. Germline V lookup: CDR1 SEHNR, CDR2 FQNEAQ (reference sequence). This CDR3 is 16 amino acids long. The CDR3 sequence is CASSLRQGGMNTEAFF. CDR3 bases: TGTGCCAGCAGCTTAAGACAGGGAGGTATGAACACTGAAGCTTTCTTT.

CDR3 sequence reads: CASSLSNLAAFSGEQYF. As DNA, the CDR3 is TGTGCCAGCAGTTTATCGAACCTAGCGGCCTTTTCGGGCGAGCAGTACTTC. The genes are TRBV27 and TRBJ2-7; 7 bases map to TRBD2. Germline CDR1 MNHEY, CDR2 SMNVEV (reference sequence). After removal of 0 bases from V and 6 bases from J, the junction contained 14 bases not matched to a gene. The CDR3 is 17 residues long.

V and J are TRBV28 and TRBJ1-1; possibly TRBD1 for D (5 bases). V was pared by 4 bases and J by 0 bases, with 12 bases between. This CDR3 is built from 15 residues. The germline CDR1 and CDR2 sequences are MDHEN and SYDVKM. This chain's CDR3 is CASSSLTGLNTEAFF. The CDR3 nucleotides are TGTGCCAGCAGTTCCCTAACAGGCTTGAACACTGAAGCTTTCTTT.

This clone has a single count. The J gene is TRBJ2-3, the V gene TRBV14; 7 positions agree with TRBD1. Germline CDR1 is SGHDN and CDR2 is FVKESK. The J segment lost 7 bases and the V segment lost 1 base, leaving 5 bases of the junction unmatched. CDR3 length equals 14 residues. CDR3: CASSQVGGLYTQYF. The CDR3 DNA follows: TGTGCCAGCAGCCAAGTAGGGGGCCTTTATACGCAGTATTTT.

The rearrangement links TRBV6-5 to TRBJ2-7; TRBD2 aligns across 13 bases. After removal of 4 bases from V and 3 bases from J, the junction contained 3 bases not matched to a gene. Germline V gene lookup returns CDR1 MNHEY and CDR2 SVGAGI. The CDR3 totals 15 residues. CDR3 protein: CASSSRLAGGYEQYF. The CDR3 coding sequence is TGTGCCAGCAGTTCCCGACTAGCGGGGGGCTACGAGCAGTACTTC.

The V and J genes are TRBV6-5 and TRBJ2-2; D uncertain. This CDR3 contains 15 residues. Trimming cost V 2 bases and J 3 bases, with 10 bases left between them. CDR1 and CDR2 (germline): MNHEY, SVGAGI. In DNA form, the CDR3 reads TGTGCCAGCAGTTACGCGGAGTATGACACCGGGGAGCTGTTTTTT. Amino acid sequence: CASSYAEYDTGELFF.

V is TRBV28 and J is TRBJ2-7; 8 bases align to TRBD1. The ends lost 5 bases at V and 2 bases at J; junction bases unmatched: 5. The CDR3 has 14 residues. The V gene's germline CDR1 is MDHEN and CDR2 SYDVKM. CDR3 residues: CASSAPGQAYEQYF. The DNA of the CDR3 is TGTGCCAGCAGTGCTCCGGGACAGGCCTACGAGCAGTACTTC.

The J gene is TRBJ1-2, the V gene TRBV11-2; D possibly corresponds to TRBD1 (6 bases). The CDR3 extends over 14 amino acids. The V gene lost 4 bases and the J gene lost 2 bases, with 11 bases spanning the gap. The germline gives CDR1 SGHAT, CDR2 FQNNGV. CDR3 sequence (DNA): TGTGCCAGCAGCTCAGGACAGACCAACTATGGCTACACCTTC. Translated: CASSSGQTNYGYTF.

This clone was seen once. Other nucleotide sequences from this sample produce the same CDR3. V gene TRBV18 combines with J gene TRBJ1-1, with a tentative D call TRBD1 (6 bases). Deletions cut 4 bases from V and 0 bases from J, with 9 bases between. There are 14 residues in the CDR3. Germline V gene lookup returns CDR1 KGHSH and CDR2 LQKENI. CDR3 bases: TGTGCCAGCTCACTAGGACAGATGAACACTGAAGCTTTCTTT. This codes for CASSLGQMNTEAFF.

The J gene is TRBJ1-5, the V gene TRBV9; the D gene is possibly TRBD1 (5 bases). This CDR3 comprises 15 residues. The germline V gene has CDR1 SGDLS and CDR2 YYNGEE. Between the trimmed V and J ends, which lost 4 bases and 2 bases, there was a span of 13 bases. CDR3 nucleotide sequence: TGTGCCAGCAGCAAGGCCGGGGGAGGCAATCAGCCCCAGCATTTT. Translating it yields CASSKAGGGNQPQHF. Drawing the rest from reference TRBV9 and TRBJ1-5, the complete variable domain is DSGVTQTPKHLITATGQRVTLRCSPRSGDLSVYWYQQSLDQGLQFLIQYYNGEERAKGNILERFSAQQFPDLHSELNLSSLELGDSALYFCASSKAGGGNQPQHFGDGTRLSIL.

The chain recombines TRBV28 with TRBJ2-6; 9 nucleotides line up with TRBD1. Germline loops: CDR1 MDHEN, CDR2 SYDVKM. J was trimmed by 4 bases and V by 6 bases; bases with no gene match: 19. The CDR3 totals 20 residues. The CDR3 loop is CASRTPHPGQGVGGANVLTF. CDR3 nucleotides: TGTGCCAGCAGGACCCCCCACCCGGGACAGGGAGTGGGGGGGGCCAACGTCCTGACTTTC. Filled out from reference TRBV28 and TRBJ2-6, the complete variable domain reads DVKVTQSSRYLVKRTGEKVFLECVQDMDHENMFWYRQDPGLGLRLIYFSYDVKMKEKGDIPEGYSVSREKKERFSLILESASTNQTSMYLCASRTPHPGQGVGGANVLTFGAGSRLTVL.